The 10 T cell receptor beta chains below come from one sample, sequenced in a study of cytomegalovirus exposure and HLA in healthy donors. It was with 60 Vbeta and 13 Jbeta primers that the PCR ran. Repertoires were generated with immunoSEQ multiplex PCR, while TCRdb's copy carries only in-frame clones and drops some. The table lists some 150,000 clones, over 70% of them singletons. The sample taken for sequencing was PBMCs. These receptors were obtained from a male donor in good health and CMV-seronegative.

The chain links TRBV18 to TRBJ1-2; 11 bases agree with TRBD1. Per germline, CDR1 KGHSH and CDR2 LQKENI. This CDR3 comprises 15 residues. With 3 bases clipped from V and 6 bases from J, the junction kept 6 bases outside the gene matches. DNA for the CDR3: TGTGCCAGCTCACCGCCGGGACAGGGGGTCGATGGCTACACCTTC. Encoded protein: CASSPPGQGVDGYTF.

This clone occurred once. At one boundary the junction diverges from the germline segment, which might be a read error. The genes are TRBV5-6 and TRBJ1-2; TRBD1 agrees at 8 bases. Germline CDR1 and CDR2: SGHDT and YYEEEE. The CDR3 contains 13 residues. The CDR3 loop reads CASRYTGGYGYPF. CDR3 DNA sequence: TGTGCCAGCAGATATACAGGGGGATATGGCTACCCCTTC.

This clone appeared a few times. The CDR3 nucleotides read TGCGCCAGCAGCTCCCAGGGGAACACTGAAGCTTTCTTT. It translates to CASSSQGNTEAFF. The V call is TRBV5-1, the J call TRBJ1-1; D perhaps matches TRBD1 (5 bases). The CDR3 is 13 residues long. Between the trimmed V and J ends, which lost 3 bases and 1 base, there was a span of 7 bases. CDR1 SGHRS and CDR2 YFSETQ come from the germline V gene. Together with reference TRBV5-1 and TRBJ1-1, the CDR3 gives the full variable domain: KAGVTQTPRYLIKTRGQQVTLSCSPISGHRSVSWYQQTPGQGLQFLFEYFSETQRNKGNFPGRFSGRQFSNSRSEMNVSTLELGDSALYLCASSSQGNTEAFFGQGTRLTVV.

In this sample, this clone turned up a few times. The V call is TRBV30, the J call TRBJ2-6, with D maybe TRBD2 (5 bases). The CDR3 is made up of 16 amino acids. V gave up 1 base and J gave up 0 bases, with 10 bases separating them. Germline CDR1 and CDR2: GTSNPN and SVGIG (reference sequence). CDR3 sequence reads: CAWSDPGISGANVLTF. The CDR3 DNA reads as TGTGCCTGGAGTGACCCGGGGATCTCTGGGGCCAACGTCCTGACTTTC.

The table lists this clone with a few counts. This chain joins TRBV6-5 and TRBJ2-7; 7 positions agree with TRBD1. Germline V gene data show CDR1 as MNHEY and CDR2 as SVGAGI. After removal of 5 bases from V and 3 bases from J, the junction contained 10 bases not matched to a gene. This CDR3 has 15 amino acids. DNA for the CDR3: TGTGCCAGCAGTGGACAGGCCCTGGGGTTCTACGAGCAGTACTTC. Protein sequence: CASSGQALGFYEQYF.

The chain recombines TRBV11-1 with TRBJ2-7; the match to TRBD1 covers 8 bases. The V and J ends lost 1 base and 2 bases, in that order; junction bases with no gene match: 4. CDR3 length: 15 residues. Germline assignment: CDR1 SGHAT and CDR2 FQDESV (reference sequence). The CDR3 coding sequence is TGTGCCAGCAGCTTAGGTCAGGGGGCCGCCTACGAGCAGTACTTC. Translating gives CASSLGQGAAYEQYF. The full variable domain, with the rest looked up from reference TRBV11-1 and TRBJ2-7, is EAEVAQSPRYKITEKSQAVAFWCDPISGHATLYWYRQILGQGPELLVQFQDESVVDDSQLPKDRFSAERLKGVDSTLKIQPAELGDSAMYLCASSLGQGAAYEQYFGPGTRLTVT.

The chain joins TRBV5-1 to TRBJ2-7, with 12 nucleotides matching TRBD2. Germline CDR1 reads SGHRS; CDR2 reads YFSETQ. V lost 3 bases and J lost 3; bases outside the gene matches: 4. The CDR3 is 15 amino acids. The CDR3 loop reads CASSSGLAGRYEQYF. As DNA, the CDR3 is TGCGCCAGCAGCTCGGGACTAGCGGGCCGCTACGAGCAGTACTTC.

This sequence joins TRBV19 and TRBJ2-3; possible D gene TRBD1, 6 bases. The germline V and J ends were trimmed by 10 bases and 2 bases, with 19 bases remaining between them. Germline V gene lookup returns CDR1 LNHDA and CDR2 SQIVND (reference sequence). The CDR3 runs to 15 residues. CDR3 coding DNA: TGTGCCACCAAGGCAGGGGTGAGAATCACAGATACGCAGTATTTT. Encoded protein: CATKAGVRITDTQYF.

This clone was picked up a small number of times. The CDR3 DNA sequence: TGTGCCAGCAGTTCGAGAGGTAGCAATCAGCCCCAGCATTTT. It encodes CASSSRGSNQPQHF. The chain combines TRBV28 with TRBJ1-5; D remains ambiguous. CDR1 and CDR2 (germline): MDHEN, SYDVKM. The CDR3 spans 14 residues. V lost 4 bases and J lost 0, with 7 bases in between. The variable domain in full, with the rest retrieved from reference TRBV28 and TRBJ1-5, is DVKVTQSSRYLVKRTGEKVFLECVQDMDHENMFWYRQDPGLGLRLIYFSYDVKMKEKGDIPEGYSVSREKKERFSLILESASTNQTSMYLCASSSRGSNQPQHFGDGTRLSIL.

The chain employs TRBV20-1 and TRBJ2-7; D not certain. V lost 4 bases and J lost 5, with 9 bases in between. CDR1 DFQATT and CDR2 SNEGSKA come from the germline V gene (reference sequence). The CDR3 is made up of 11 amino acids. The CDR3: CSANTVDEQYF. The CDR3 nucleotides read TGCAGTGCTAATACAGTGGACGAGCAGTACTTC.